These 18 T cell receptor beta chains were all obtained from the same sample, sequenced in a study of glioma-infiltrating T cells after dendritic cell vaccination. This sample's time point: after dendritic cell vaccination, including at tumor progression/relapse. Some clones are missing from TCRdb's copy, which holds only in-frame ones; the method was immunoSEQ multiplex PCR. Of over 75,000 clones listed, 75% to 85% are singletons. This sample comprised blood, obtained after dendritic cell vaccination. These receptors all stem from a human donor with glioblastoma.

This clone was found a few times. The J gene is TRBJ1-4, the V gene TRBV25-1; 9 nucleotides align to TRBD1. The CDR3 runs to 16 residues. The V and J ends lost 3 bases and 8 bases, in that order; junction bases with no gene match: 10. The germline V gene has CDR1 MGHDK and CDR2 SYGVNS. The CDR3 loop is CASSEAPGQGKEKLFF. The CDR3 DNA is TGTGCCAGCAGTGAGGCTCCGGGACAGGGAAAGGAAAAACTGTTTTTT.

The chain is built from TRBV7-2 and TRBJ1-2, with a weak D call TRBD1 (6 bases). This CDR3 spans 16 amino acids. The V end was cut by 1 base, the J end by 4 bases, with 16 bases between. CDR1 SGHTA and CDR2 FQGNSA come from the germline V gene. The CDR3 DNA sequence: TGTGCCAGCAGCTTAGACCCTATAACAGGGTCCTATGGCTACACCTTC. Its translation is CASSLDPITGSYGYTF.

The rearrangement links TRBV2 to TRBJ2-2; D ambiguous. Germline CDR1 is SNHLY and CDR2 is FYNNEI. Trimming stripped 4 bases from V and 2 bases from J, with 17 bases between. The CDR3 contains 17 residues. The CDR3: CASSVRLGAPNTGELFF. CDR3 sequence (DNA): TGTGCCAGCAGTGTACGGCTAGGTGCACCTAACACCGGGGAGCTGTTTTTT.

V and J are TRBV5-1 and TRBJ1-2, with 9 bases matching TRBD1. The CDR3 is 14 amino acids. Germline CDR1 and CDR2: SGHRS and YFSETQ. With V trimmed by 4 bases and J by 3 bases, 4 bases remained unmatched. Here the CDR3 DNA reads TGCGCCAGCAGCACTCGGACAGGGGACTATGGCTACACCTTC. Encoded protein: CASSTRTGDYGYTF.

The chain carries TRBV11-3 and TRBJ2-1; TRBD2 matches 13 bases. With 5 bases clipped from V and 9 bases from J, the junction kept 4 bases outside the gene matches. CDR3 size: 14 residues. The V gene's germline CDR1 is SGHNT and CDR2 YENEEA. The CDR3 DNA sequence: TGTGCCAGCAGCCGCGGACTAGCGGGAGCTGAGCAGTTCTTC. Translated: CASSRGLAGAEQFF.

For this clone: At the DNA level, this CDR3 is encoded by other sequences in the same sample as well. The gene calls are TRBV6-5 and TRBJ1-3, with 7 positions matching TRBD1. The CDR3 length is 16 residues. V shed 0 bases, J shed 2 bases, and the junction held 4 bases outside the gene matches. Germline V gives CDR1 MNHEY, CDR2 SVGAGI. This chain's CDR3 is CASSYSLRGTGNTIYF. The CDR3 DNA is TGTGCCAGCAGTTACTCACTCAGGGGGACTGGAAACACCATATATTTT.

The V and J genes are TRBV10-3 and TRBJ2-3; 10 bases are a match to TRBD1. This CDR3 has 16 residues. Unmatched junction bases numbered 7, after V lost 5 bases and J lost 2 bases. Germline-derived CDR1 and CDR2 are ENHRY and SYGVKD. In DNA, the CDR3 is TGTGCCATCAGTATAGCGACAGGGGGCAACACAGATACGCAGTATTTT. Its translation: CAISIATGGNTDTQYF.

The V call is TRBV6-5, the J call TRBJ2-3; 8 bases match TRBD1. J gave up 4 bases and V 11 bases, and 14 bases lay outside the gene matches. Germline V gene lookup returns CDR1 MNHEY and CDR2 SVGAGI. This CDR3 comprises 15 residues. This chain's CDR3 is CAGGQVISGADTQYF. CDR3 nucleotide sequence: TGTGCCGGGGGACAGGTTATTTCTGGCGCAGATACGCAGTATTTT.

The chain couples TRBV7-9 to TRBJ2-6; possibly TRBD2 for D (5 bases). The CDR3 extends over 19 amino acids. The V end lost 1 base, the J end lost 0 bases, and 16 bases lay between the germline ends. The germline CDR1 and CDR2 sequences are SEHNR and FQNEAQ (reference sequence). The CDR3 DNA follows: TGTGCCAGCAGCTTAGTCGCTGGCGGGTCTCGCTCTGGGGCCAACGTCCTGACTTTC. Encoded protein: CASSLVAGGSRSGANVLTF.

The table lists this clone with a few counts. The chain is built from TRBV7-9 and TRBJ2-7; D perhaps matches TRBD1 (5 bases). The CDR3 sequence is 11 residues long. V shed 6 bases and J shed 6 bases, with 9 bases lying between them. Per germline, CDR1 SEHNR and CDR2 FQNEAQ (reference sequence). CDR3 loop: CASRGQIEQYF. The CDR3 nucleotides read TGTGCCAGCAGGGGGCAGATCGAGCAGTACTTC. The full variable domain, with the rest looked up from reference TRBV7-9 and TRBJ2-7, is DTGVSQNPRHKITKRGQNVTFRCDPISEHNRLYWYRQTLGQGPEFLTYFQNEAQLEKSRLLSDRFSAERPKGSFSTLEIQRTEQGDSAMYLCASRGQIEQYFGPGTRLTVT.

The chain uses TRBV18 and TRBJ2-7, with 9 nucleotides matching TRBD1. The CDR3 totals 12 residues. The J segment lost 7 bases and the V segment lost 6 bases, leaving 4 bases of the junction unmatched. Germline V lookup: CDR1 KGHSH, CDR2 LQKENI. As DNA, the CDR3 is TGTGCCAGCTCTACAGGGGGCGGGGAGCAGTACGTC. Translated: CASSTGGGEQYV.

The V call is TRBV4-2, the J call TRBJ1-5, with 8 nucleotides matching TRBD1. V gave up 4 bases and J gave up 4 bases; unmatched junction bases: 9. The CDR3 is made up of 16 amino acids. The germline CDR1 and CDR2 sequences are LGHNA and YNFKEQ. This CDR3 reads CASSPNQGASNQPQHF. The CDR3 DNA reads as TGTGCCAGCAGCCCCAACCAGGGGGCTAGTAATCAGCCCCAGCATTTT.

The chain couples TRBV2 to TRBJ2-4, with 9 bases aligning to TRBD1. CDR1 and CDR2 (germline): SNHLY, FYNNEI. V shed 5 bases, J shed 1 base, and the junction held 6 bases outside the gene matches. This CDR3 is built from 16 residues. The CDR3 sequence: CASSPQGAWAKNIQYF. The CDR3 coding sequence is TGTGCCAGCAGTCCACAGGGGGCTTGGGCCAAAAACATTCAGTACTTC.

The V gene is TRBV7-2, the J gene TRBJ1-5, with D maybe TRBD1 (5 bases). Germline CDR1 reads SGHTA; CDR2 reads FQGNSA. The V gene lost 10 bases and the J gene lost 3 bases, with 13 bases spanning the gap. CDR3 length equals 13 residues. Here the CDR3 DNA reads TGTGCCACGCGGGGGGAGTTCAATCAGCCCCAGCATTTT. This translates into CATRGEFNQPQHF.

The J gene is TRBJ1-5, the V gene TRBV29-1, with a tentative D call TRBD1 (5 bases). The V end lost 3 bases, the J end lost 3 bases, and 24 bases lay between the germline ends. Germline V gives CDR1 SQVTM, CDR2 ANQGSEA. CDR3 length: 18 residues. The CDR3 DNA reads as TGCAGCGTTGAGAGTCATTCGGGAGGGACCCACCTCAATCAGCCCCAGCATTTT. It specifies CSVESHSGGTHLNQPQHF. The variable domain in full, with the rest retrieved from reference TRBV29-1 and TRBJ1-5, is SAVISQKPSRDICQRGTSLTIQCQVDSQVTMMFWYRQQPGQSLTLIATANQGSEATYESGFVIDKFPISRPNLTFSTLTVSNMSPEDSSIYLCSVESHSGGTHLNQPQHFGDGTRLSIL.

V is TRBV19 and J is TRBJ1-5, with 7 bases fitting TRBD1. Germline V gene lookup returns CDR1 LNHDA and CDR2 SQIVND (reference sequence). This CDR3 contains 17 residues. V gave up 5 bases and J gave up 7 bases; unmatched junction bases: 17. For the CDR3, the DNA is TGTGCCAGTAGTGTGGCGACAGGGCGATCCGGCTACCAGCCCCAGCATTTT. Translation: CASSVATGRSGYQPQHF.

The chain combines TRBV5-4 with TRBJ1-3; unclear D gene. The germline gives CDR1 SGHNT, CDR2 YYREEE (reference sequence). The CDR3 sequence is 13 residues long. V lost 4 bases and J lost 3, with 8 bases in between. The CDR3 protein is CASSTPNGNTIYF. The CDR3 DNA sequence: TGTGCCAGCAGCACTCCCAATGGAAACACCATATATTTT.

The chain joins TRBV18 to TRBJ1-1, with 7 positions matching TRBD1. V was clipped by 8 bases and J by 0 bases; unmatched bases: 3. This CDR3 is built from 13 residues. CDR1 and CDR2 from the germline V gene are KGHSH and LQKENI. Here the CDR3 DNA reads TGTGCCAGCCGCGGACAGGTGAACACTGAAGCTTTCTTT. The encoded protein is CASRGQVNTEAFF.